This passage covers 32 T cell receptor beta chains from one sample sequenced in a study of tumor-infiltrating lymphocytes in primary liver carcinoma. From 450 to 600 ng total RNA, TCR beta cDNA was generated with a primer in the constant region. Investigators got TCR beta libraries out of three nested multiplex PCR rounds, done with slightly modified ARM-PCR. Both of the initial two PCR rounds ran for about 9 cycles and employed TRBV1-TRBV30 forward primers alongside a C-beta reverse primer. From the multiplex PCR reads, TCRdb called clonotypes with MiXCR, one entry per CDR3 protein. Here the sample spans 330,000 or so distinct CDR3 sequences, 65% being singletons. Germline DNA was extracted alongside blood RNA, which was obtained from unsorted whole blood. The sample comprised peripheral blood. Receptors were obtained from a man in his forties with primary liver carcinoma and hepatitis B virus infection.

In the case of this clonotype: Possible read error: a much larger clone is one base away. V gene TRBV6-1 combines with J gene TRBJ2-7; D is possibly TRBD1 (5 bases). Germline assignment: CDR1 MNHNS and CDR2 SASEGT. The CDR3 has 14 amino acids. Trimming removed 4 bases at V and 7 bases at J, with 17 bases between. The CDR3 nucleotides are TGTGCCAGCAGTGGGACCAGGGTCCGTACTGAGCAGTACTTC. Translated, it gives CASSGTRVRTEQYF.

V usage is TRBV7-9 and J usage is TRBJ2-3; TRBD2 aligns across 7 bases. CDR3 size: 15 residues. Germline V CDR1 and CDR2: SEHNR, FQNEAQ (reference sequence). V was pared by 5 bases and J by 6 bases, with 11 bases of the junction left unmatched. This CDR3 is CASSPTSAGRDTQYF. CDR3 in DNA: TGTGCCAGCAGCCCAACTAGCGCGGGCAGGGATACGCAGTATTTT. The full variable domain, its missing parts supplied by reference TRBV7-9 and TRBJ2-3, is DTGVSQNPRHKITKRGQNVTFRCDPISEHNRLYWYRQTLGQGPEFLTYFQNEAQLEKSRLLSDRFSAERPKGSFSTLEIQRTEQGDSAMYLCASSPTSAGRDTQYFGPGTRLTVL.

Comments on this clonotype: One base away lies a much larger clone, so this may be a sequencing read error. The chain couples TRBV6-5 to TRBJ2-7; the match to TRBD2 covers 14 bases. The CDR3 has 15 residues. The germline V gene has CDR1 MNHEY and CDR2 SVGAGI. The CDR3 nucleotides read TGTGCCAGCAGTGGGACTAGCGGGAGTTCCTACGAGCAGAACTTC. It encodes CASSGTSGSSYEQNF.

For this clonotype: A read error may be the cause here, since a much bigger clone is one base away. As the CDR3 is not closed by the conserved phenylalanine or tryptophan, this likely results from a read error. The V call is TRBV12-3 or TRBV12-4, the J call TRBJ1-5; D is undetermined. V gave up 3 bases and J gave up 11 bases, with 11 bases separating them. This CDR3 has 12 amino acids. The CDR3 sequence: CASSFGSRAQHI. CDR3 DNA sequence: TGTGCCAGCAGTTTTGGCTCCCGGGCCCAGCATATT.

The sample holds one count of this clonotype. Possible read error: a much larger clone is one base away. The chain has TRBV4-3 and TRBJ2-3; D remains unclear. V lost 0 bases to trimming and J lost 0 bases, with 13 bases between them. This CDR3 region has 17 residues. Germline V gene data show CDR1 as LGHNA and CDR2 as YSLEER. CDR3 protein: CASSQDKVSDSTDTQYF. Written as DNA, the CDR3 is TGCGCCAGCAGCCAAGATAAGGTGAGCGATAGCACAGATACGCAGTATTTT.

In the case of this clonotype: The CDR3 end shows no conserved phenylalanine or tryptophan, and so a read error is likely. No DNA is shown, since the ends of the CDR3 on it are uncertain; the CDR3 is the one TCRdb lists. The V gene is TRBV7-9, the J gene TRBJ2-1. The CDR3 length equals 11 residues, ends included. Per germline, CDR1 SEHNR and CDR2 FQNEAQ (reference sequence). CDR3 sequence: CVSSFLGEKFI.

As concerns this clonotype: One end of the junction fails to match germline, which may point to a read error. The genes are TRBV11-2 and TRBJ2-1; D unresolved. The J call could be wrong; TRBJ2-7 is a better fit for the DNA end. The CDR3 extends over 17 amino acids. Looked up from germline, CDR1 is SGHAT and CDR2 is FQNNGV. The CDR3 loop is CASTLARWTSSYNEQYF. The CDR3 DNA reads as TGTGCCAGCACCTTAGCTCGGTGGACCAGCTCCTACAATGAGCAGTACTTC.

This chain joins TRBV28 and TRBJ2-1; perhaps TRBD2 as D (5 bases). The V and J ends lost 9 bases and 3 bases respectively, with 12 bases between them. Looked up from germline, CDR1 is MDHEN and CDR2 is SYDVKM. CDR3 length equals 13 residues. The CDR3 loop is CASGGLNYNEQFF. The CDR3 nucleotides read TGTGCCAGTGGAGGACTCAACTACAATGAGCAGTTCTTC.

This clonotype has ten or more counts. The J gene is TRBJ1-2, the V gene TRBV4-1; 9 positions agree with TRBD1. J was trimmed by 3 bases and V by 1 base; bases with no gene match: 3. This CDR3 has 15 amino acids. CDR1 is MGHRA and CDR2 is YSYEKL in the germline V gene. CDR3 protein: CASSQGTGGDYGYTF. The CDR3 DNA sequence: TGCGCCAGCAGCCAAGGAACAGGGGGCGACTATGGCTACACCTTC.

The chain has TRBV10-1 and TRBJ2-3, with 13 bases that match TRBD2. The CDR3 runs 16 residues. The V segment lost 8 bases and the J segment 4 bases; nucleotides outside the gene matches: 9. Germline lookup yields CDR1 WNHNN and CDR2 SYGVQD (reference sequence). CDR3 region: CASSRTSGSWADTQYF. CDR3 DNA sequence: TGCGCCAGCTCCAGGACTAGCGGGAGTTGGGCAGATACGCAGTATTTT.

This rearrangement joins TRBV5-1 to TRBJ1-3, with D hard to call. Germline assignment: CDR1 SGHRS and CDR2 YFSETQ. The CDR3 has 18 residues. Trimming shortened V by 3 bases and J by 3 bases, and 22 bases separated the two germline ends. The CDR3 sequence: CASSSLTPGDRGGNTIYF. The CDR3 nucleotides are TGCGCCAGCAGCTCACTAACTCCGGGCGATCGAGGTGGAAACACCATATATTTT.

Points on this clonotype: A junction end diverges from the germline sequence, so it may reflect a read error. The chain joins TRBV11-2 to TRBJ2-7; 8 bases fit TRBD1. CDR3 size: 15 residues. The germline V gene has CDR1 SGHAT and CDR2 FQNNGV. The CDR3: CTSNLEQGGLYEQYF. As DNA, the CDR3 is TGTACCAGCAACTTAGAACAGGGGGGCCTCTACGAGCAGTACTTC.

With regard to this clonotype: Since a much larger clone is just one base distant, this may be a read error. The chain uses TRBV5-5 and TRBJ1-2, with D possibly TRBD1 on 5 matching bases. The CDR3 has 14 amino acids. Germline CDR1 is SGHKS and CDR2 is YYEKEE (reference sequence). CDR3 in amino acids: CTSSRQGPNYGYTF. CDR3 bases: TGTACCAGCAGCAGGCAGGGTCCTAACTATGGCTACACCTTC.

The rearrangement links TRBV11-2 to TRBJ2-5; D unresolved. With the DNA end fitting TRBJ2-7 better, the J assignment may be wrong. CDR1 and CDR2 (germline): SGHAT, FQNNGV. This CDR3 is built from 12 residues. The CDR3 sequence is CASSRTGGEQYF. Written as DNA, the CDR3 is TGTGCCAGCAGCCGGACGGGTGGCGAGCAGTACTTC.

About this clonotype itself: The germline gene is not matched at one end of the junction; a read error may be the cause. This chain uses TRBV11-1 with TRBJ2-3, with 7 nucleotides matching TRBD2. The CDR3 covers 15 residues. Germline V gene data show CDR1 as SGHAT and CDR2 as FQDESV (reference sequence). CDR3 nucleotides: TGTGCCAGCAGCACCCGACTAGCTGATACAGATACGCAATATTTT. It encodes CASSTRLADTDTQYF.

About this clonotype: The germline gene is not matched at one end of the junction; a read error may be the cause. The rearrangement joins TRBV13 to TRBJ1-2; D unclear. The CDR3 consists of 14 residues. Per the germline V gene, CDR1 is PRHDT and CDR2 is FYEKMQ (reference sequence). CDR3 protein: CASSLGGSNYSYTF. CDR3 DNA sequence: TGTGCCAGCAGCTTAGGGGGTTCTAACTATAGCTACACCTTC.

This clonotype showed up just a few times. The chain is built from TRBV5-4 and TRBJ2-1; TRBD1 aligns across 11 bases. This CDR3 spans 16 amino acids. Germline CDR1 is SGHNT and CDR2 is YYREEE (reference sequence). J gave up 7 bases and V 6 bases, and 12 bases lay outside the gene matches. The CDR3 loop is CASNGQGATIRNEQFF. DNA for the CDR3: TGTGCCAGCAACGGACAGGGGGCAACCATCCGGAATGAGCAGTTCTTC.

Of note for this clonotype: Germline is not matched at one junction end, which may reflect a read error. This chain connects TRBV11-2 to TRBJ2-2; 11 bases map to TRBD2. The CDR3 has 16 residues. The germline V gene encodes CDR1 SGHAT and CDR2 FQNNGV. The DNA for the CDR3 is TGTGCCAGCAGCCCAGGTGGGACTAGCGGTATCGGGGAGCTGTCTTTT. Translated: CASSPGGTSGIGELSF.

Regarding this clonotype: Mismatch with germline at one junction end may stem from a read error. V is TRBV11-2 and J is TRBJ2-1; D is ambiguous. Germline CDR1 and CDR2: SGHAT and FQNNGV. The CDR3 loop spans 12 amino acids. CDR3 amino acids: CVSSLVSGRQFF. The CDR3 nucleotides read TGTGTCAGCAGTTTAGTCTCTGGGCGGCAGTTCTTC. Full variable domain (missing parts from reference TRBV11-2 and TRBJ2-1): EAGVAQSPRYKIIEKRQSVAFWCNPISGHATLYWYQQILGQGPKLLIQFQNNGVVDDSQLPKDRFSAERLKGVDSTLKIQPAKLEDSAVYLCVSSLVSGRQFFGPGTRLTVL.

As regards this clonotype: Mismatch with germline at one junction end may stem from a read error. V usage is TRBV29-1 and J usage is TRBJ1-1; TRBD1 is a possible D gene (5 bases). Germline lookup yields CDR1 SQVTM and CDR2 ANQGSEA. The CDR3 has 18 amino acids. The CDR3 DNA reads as TGCAGCGTTGAAGCGCCCGGCACAGGAGGATATTTGAACACTGAAGATTTCTTT. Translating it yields CSVEAPGTGGYLNTEDFF.

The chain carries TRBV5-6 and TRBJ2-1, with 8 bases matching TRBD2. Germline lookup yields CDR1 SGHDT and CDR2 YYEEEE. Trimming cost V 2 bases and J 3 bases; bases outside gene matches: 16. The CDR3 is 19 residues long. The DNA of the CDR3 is TGTGCCAGCAGCTTCAACCTAGCGGGTGGGGGTTTCAGCTACAATGAGCAGTTCTTC. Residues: CASSFNLAGGGFSYNEQFF. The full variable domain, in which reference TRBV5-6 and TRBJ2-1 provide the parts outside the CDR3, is DAGVTQSPTHLIKTRGQQVTLRCSPKSGHDTVSWYQQALGQGPQFIFQYYEEEERQRGNFPDRFSGHQFPNYSSELNVNALLLGDSALYLCASSFNLAGGGFSYNEQFFGPGTRLTVL.

The DNA of the CDR3 is TGTGCCAGCAACTTTGGTAACAGCAATCAGCCCCAGCATTTT. Its protein is CASNFGNSNQPQHF. The chain recombines TRBV7-9 with TRBJ1-5, with D uncertain. Germline CDR1 is SEHNR and CDR2 is FQNEAQ (reference sequence). The CDR3 loop spans 14 amino acids. V shed 7 bases and J shed 1 base, with 11 bases lying between them.

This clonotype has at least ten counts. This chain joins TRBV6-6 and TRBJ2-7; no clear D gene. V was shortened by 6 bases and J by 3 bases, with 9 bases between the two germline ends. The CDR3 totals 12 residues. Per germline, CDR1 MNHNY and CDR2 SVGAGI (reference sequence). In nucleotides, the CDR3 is TGTGCCAGCAGAGCACAAGACTACGAGCAGTACTTC. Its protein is CASRAQDYEQYF.

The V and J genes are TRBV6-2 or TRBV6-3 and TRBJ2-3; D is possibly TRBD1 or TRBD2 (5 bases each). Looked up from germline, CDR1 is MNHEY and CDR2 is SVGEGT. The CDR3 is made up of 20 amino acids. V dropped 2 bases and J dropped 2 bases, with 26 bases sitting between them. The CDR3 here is CASSYTSRDVGVRSTDTQYF. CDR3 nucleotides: TGTGCCAGCAGTTACACATCCAGGGACGTAGGGGTACGGTCCACAGATACGCAGTATTTT.

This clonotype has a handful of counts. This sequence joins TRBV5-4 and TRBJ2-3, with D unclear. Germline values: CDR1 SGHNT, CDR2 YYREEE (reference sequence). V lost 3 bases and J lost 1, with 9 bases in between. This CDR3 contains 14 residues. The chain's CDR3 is CASSSATRTDTQYF. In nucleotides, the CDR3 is TGTGCCAGCAGCTCCGCGACACGCACAGATACGCAGTATTTT.

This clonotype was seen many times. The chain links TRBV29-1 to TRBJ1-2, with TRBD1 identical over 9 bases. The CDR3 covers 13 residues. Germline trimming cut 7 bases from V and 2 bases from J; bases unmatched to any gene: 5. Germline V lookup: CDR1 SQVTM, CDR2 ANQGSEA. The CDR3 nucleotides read TGCAGCGCAGGGACAGGGAAAAACTATGGCTACACCTTC. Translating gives CSAGTGKNYGYTF.

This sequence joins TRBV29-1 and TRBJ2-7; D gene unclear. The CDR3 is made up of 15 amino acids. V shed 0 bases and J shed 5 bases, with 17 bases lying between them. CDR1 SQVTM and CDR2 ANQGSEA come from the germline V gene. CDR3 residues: CSVEDRQESIDEQYF. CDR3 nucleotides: TGCAGCGTTGAAGATCGCCAGGAATCCATCGACGAGCAGTACTTC.

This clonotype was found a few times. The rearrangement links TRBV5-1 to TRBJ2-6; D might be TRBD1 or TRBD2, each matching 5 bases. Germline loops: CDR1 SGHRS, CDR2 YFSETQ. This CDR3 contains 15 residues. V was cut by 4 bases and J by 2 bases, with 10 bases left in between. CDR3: CASSRGDPGANVLTF. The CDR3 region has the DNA TGCGCCAGCAGCCGTGGGGACCCTGGGGCCAACGTCCTGACTTTC. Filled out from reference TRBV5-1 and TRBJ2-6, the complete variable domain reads KAGVTQTPRYLIKTRGQQVTLSCSPISGHRSVSWYQQTPGQGLQFLFEYFSETQRNKGNFPGRFSGRQFSNSRSEMNVSTLELGDSALYLCASSRGDPGANVLTFGAGSRLTVL.

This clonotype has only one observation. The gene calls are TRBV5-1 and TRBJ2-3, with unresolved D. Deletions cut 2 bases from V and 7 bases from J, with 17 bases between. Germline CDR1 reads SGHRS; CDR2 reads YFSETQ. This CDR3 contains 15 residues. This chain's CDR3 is CASSFNGTAWNTQYF. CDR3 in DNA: TGCGCCAGCAGCTTCAATGGAACCGCGTGGAATACGCAGTATTTT.

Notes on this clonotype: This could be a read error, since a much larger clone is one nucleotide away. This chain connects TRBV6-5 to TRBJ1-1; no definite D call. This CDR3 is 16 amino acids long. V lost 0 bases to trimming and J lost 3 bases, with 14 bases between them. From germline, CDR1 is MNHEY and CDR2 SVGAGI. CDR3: CASSYSTIQTDTEAFF. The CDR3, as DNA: TGTGCCAGCAGTTACTCGACGATACAGACGGACACTGAAGCTTTCTTT.

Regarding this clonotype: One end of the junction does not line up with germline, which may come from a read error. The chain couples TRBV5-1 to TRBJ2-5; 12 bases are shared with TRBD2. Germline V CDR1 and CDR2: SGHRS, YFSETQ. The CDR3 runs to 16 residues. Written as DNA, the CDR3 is TGCGCCATCAGCTGGGCCACGACTAGCGGGAGTGAGACCCAGTACTTC. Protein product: CAISWATTSGSETQYF.

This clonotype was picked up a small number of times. CDR3 region: CASALLAGEYNEQFF. The CDR3 bases are TGCGCCAGCGCCCTACTAGCGGGGGAATACAATGAGCAGTTCTTC. The chain employs TRBV4-1 and TRBJ2-1; 11 nucleotides align to TRBD2. CDR3 length: 15 amino acids. Trimming cost V 8 bases and J 4 bases; bases outside gene matches: 7. Per germline, CDR1 MGHRA and CDR2 YSYEKL.